This TCR beta chain was documented in a study of blood T cell repertoires in COVID-19 (dated by TCRdb to the early 2020s). Some background on the complete study: Samples covering the acute and convalescent phases of COVID-19 were provided by collaborators in the United States, Italy and Spain. Deeply sampled blood TCRbeta repertoires from subjects exposed to, actively infected with, or recovered from COVID-19 were included in the dataset. The repertoires were released in a freely available public database intended as a resource for research on the immune response to SARS-CoV-2. The samples were drawn from two sources: the first 160 participants of the ongoing ImmuneRACE study, and over 1,000 subjects contributed by 6 global collaborators. A de-identified subject ID, COVID-19 status, age in years and sex were almost always included in the sample metadata. The prospective study material was composed of cDNA or gDNA derived from T cells, B-cell-depleted T cells, or PBMCs. Where available, HLA class I and class II types were taken from metadata supplied by the sample provider and were not determined by assay-based typing.

Notes on this clone: It has no known antigen specificity. Per-base quality was not reported, and no clone a single base away is much larger than it.

V is cut by 6 bases and J by 13 bases, and the space between the germline ends is 21 bases. The germline V gene yields SQVTM for CDR1 and ANQGSEA for CDR2. The CDR3 covers 12 residues, taking in both the cysteine and the phenylalanine. CDR3 DNA is the only sequence kept; it has 36 bases, read in frame from the first base. TCRbeta CDR3 regions were amplified from genomic DNA using the immunoSEQ Assay, a bias-controlled multiplex PCR. Per the original workflow: The number of nucleated cells in each sample was estimated by amplification of reference gene primers within the assay. To quantify the absolute abundance of each unique TCRbeta CDR3 rearrangement, sequence reads were collapsed and filtered. For each sample, productive Simpson clonality was calculated by taking the square root of Simpson's diversity index across productive rearrangements. Sourced from immuneACCESS, this table was stored by TCRdb with only in-frame sequences that have V and J called. A share of the clones is absent; for the studies checked, an unresolved V gene accounts for under half, and the remainder has no known explanation. That table gives V, J and clone size, and the DNA gave D and trimming. The sample data list 250,000 or so clones, and more than 75% of these were observed just once. 0.95% to 1% of the sample lies in the top ten.

A second Seattle source provided samples from volunteer blood donors who had recovered from COVID-19. Each collaborating institution followed its own protocols to collect whole blood in K2EDTA tubes. Collaborator samples were shipped for TCRbeta analysis as frozen whole blood, isolated PBMCs, or DNA extracted from either sample type. What the study reported, not specific to this receptor: The quantity of clinical and demographic metadata differed by source and by participant and was supplied without curation.

The sample comprised peripheral blood. The chain is made from TRBV29-1 and TRBJ1-1; a tentative D match to TRBD1 spans 5 bases. The clonotype comes from a middle-aged woman who had recovered from COVID-19. The DNA reads as follows: TGCAGCGTCCTCCCGACCGGGGGACCCAATTTCTTT. Its protein product is CSVLPTGGPNFF.